This T cell receptor beta chain was obtained from a study of T cell changes during pregnancy in multiple sclerosis. TCRdb keeps only in-frame clones here, not all; method: immunoSEQ multiplex PCR. The repertoire holds tens of thousands of clones, with roughly 94% as singletons. The CDR3 length is 13 residues. Trimming left V 3 bases short and J 12 bases short, with 15 bases between. From germline, CDR1 is MGHDK and CDR2 SYGVNS. The sequence was collected from a female donor with multiple sclerosis, enrolled in a pregnancy study. This chain uses TRBV25-1 with TRBJ2-1; D might be TRBD1 (6 bases). Specimen: CD4+ T cells from peripheral blood mononuclear cells, collected in the first trimester of pregnancy. The CDR3 coding sequence is TGTGCCAGCAGTGATTTTACAGGGTTGGGGCAGTTCTTC. Its translation: CASSDFTGLGQFF.